This TCR beta chain was identified during a study of shared clonotypes between healthy human individuals. Here immunoSEQ multiplex PCR was the method, and the copy in TCRdb shows in-frame clones only, minus some. The table shows roughly 530,000 clones, with about 96% occurring only once. CDR1 is SGHTA, CDR2 FQGNSA, per germline. The CDR3 is 16 residues long. The V segment lost 0 bases and the J segment 4 bases; nucleotides outside the gene matches: 6. The origin of this receptor is a woman aged 25 to 39 in good health. Input material: naive CD4+ T cells sorted from blood. Described subset: CD45RA+ positively selected. The chain links TRBV7-2 to TRBJ1-1; TRBD1 aligns across 9 bases. CDR3 sequence reads: CASSLAGTGIPTEAFF. DNA of the CDR3: TGTGCCAGCAGCTTAGCAGGGACAGGGATCCCCACTGAAGCTTTCTTT.